This T cell receptor beta chain was captured by sequencing in a study of cytomegalovirus exposure and HLA in healthy donors. Turning to the study itself: Of the donors genotyped, approximately 400 in all, about 82% fell in the Caucasian-associated ancestry cluster. General study points: Association of a missense DCLRE1C variant with TCR beta V- and J-gene trimming was reported in a later analysis. Among TCR beta chains of equal frequency, HLA-associated ones were more clonally expanded in a later analysis.

Regarding donors, all were healthy bone marrow donors. This PCR relied on a set of 60 Vbeta primers and 13 Jbeta primers. Measured with immunoSEQ multiplex PCR; TCRdb has only the in-frame clones, and not every one. This sample yields over 150,000 clones, of which under 85% are seen a single time; less than 3.5% belongs to the top ten. This clone was found once. Its specificity is unknown. The CDR3 loop spans 17 amino acids. Germline V gene lookup returns CDR1 SGHDN and CDR2 FVKESK. V lost 0 bases and J 5 bases, leaving 19 bases between the germline ends. The sequenced material came from PBMCs. This sequence joins TRBV14 and TRBJ2-5; no definite D call. The clonotype was recovered from a man between 18 and 35 years old in good health and CMV-seronegative. CDR3: CASSQDLASAPRETQYF. CDR3 bases: TGTGCCAGCAGCCAAGATTTGGCCAGCGCACCGCGCGAGACCCAGTACTTC.